This TCR beta chain was sequenced during a study of T cell responses to AZD1222 COVID-19 vaccine. Germline CDR1 reads MGHDK; CDR2 reads SYGVNS. V was clipped by 4 bases and J by 2 bases, with 9 bases between them. CDR3 length equals 14 residues. Study conclusions and caveats: Females outnumbered males among donors, who were mostly white British; clonal diversity was possibly underestimated.

About this clone: The antigen is unknown.

Some clones are missing from TCRdb's copy, which holds only in-frame ones; the method was immunoSEQ multiplex PCR. The data hold some 130,000 clones, with 70% to 90% observed a single time. The TCR originated in an adult in good health. The input for sequencing was peripheral blood, taken on day 0 of AZD1222 vaccination. The V gene is TRBV25-1, the J gene TRBJ1-5; a weak D match, TRBD1 (5 bases). CDR3 nucleotide sequence: TGTGCCAGCAGTGCTGGGGGGGGCAATCAGCCCCAGCATTTT. Amino acid sequence: CASSAGGGNQPQHF.